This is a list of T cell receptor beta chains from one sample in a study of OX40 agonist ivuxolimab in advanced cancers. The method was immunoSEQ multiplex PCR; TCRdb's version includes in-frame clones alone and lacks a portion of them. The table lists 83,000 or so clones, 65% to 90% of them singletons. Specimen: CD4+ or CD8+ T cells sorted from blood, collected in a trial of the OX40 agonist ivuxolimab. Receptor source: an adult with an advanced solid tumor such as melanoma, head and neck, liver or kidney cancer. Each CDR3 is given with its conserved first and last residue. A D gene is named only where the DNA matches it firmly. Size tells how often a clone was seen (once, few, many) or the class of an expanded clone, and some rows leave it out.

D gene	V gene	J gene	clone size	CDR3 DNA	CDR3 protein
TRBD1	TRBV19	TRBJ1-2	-	TGTGCCAGTAGTATTCCCGGGACAGGGGCGCTCGGCTACACCTTC	CASSIPGTGALGYTF
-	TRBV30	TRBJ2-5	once	TGTGCCTGGACCTGGGGACTCCACTCGGTAGGGACCCAGTACTTC	CAWTWGLHSVGTQYF
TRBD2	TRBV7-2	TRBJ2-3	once	TGTGCCAGCAGCTTAGGAGCGCTAGCGGGATCACATACGCAGTATTTT	CASSLGALAGSHTQYF
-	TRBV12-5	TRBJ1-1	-	TGTGCTAGTGGTTTGGCGTTGAACACTGAAGCTTTCTTT	CASGLALNTEAFF
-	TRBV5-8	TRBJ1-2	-	TGTGCCAGCAGCCCAGGGGTCTCCTATGGCTACACCTTC	CASSPGVSYGYTF
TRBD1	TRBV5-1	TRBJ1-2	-	TGCGCCAGCAGCTTGGGGCAGGGGGCCTATGGCTACACCTTC	CASSLGQGAYGYTF
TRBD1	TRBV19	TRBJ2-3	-	TGTGCCAGTGGACAGGGAACTGGGACAGATACGCAGTATTTT	CASGQGTGTDTQYF
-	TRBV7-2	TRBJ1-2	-	TGTGCCAGCAGCTTAGACCCCCAGGCCGCAGGGAACTATGGCTACACCTTC	CASSLDPQAAGNYGYTF
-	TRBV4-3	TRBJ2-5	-	TGCGCCAGCAGCCAAGAACCGGGCCGAGGTGAGACCCAGTACTTC	CASSQEPGRGETQYF
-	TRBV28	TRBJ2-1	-	TGTGCCAGCAGGCGGCCCCAGTACAATGAGCAGTTCTTC	CASRRPQYNEQFF
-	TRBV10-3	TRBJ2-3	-	TGTGCCATCAGTGAGTCGGGACTCGCCACAGATACGCAGTATTTT	CAISESGLATDTQYF
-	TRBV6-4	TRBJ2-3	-	TGTGCCAGCAGTGAAGGGAATACAGATACGCAGTATTTT	CASSEGNTDTQYF
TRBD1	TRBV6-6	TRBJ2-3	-	TGTGCCAGCACCAGGGGGCTTACAGATACGCAGTATTTT	CASTRGLTDTQYF
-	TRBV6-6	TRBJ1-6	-	TGTGCCAGCAGCTGGGAGCTAAATTCACCCCTCCACTTT	CASSWELNSPLHF
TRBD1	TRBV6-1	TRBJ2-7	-	TGTGCCAGCACTCCGACAGGGAGCGAGCAGTACTTC	CASTPTGSEQYF
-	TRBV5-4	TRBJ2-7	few	TGTGCCAGCAGCTCCGGCGGAGGGGGGAGCTACGAGCAGTACTTC	CASSSGGGGSYEQYF
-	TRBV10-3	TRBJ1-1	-	TGTGCCATCAGGCCAGGGCCGAACACTGAAGCTTTCTTT	CAIRPGPNTEAFF
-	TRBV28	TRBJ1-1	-	TGTGCCAGCAGTCCTGGAGGAGCCCGGAACACTGAAGCTTTCTTT	CASSPGGARNTEAFF
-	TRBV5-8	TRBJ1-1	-	TGTGCCAGCAGCTTGGGATTGGGAACGGGAAAAGCTTTCTTT	CASSLGLGTGKAFF
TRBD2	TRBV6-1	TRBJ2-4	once	TGTGCCAGCCGCACTAGCGGGGAAAACATTCAGTACTTC	CASRTSGENIQYF
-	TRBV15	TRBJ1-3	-	TGTGCCACCAGCAGAGATCTAGGGCCTGGAAACACCATATATTTT	CATSRDLGPGNTIYF
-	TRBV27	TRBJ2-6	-	TGTGCCAGCAGTTTTCGGGCAGGGGCTGGGGCCAACGTCCTGACTTTC	CASSFRAGAGANVLTF
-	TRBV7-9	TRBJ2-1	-	TGTGCCAGCAGCGATTTAGCGGAGCGGTTAAACAATGAGCAGTTCTTC	CASSDLAERLNNEQFF
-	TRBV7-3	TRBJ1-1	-	TGTGCCAGCAGCCGAGACAGCGGATTGAACACTGAAGCTTTCTTT	CASSRDSGLNTEAFF
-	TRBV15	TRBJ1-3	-	TGTGCCACCAGCAGAGATCAGGCGCGGGGCATCTCTGGAAACACCATATATTTT	CATSRDQARGISGNTIYF
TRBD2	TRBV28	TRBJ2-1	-	TGTGCCAGCAGTACTCCCACGCGGGGGGAGAGGCACAATGAGCAGTTCTTC	CASSTPTRGERHNEQFF
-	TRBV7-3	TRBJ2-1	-	TGTGCCAGCAGCTTAAACATGGGGAGCGAGCAGTTCTTC	CASSLNMGSEQFF
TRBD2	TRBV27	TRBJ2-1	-	TGTGCCAGCATGGCCCTGGCTAGCGGGAGTGGCAATGAGCAGTTCTTC	CASMALASGSGNEQFF
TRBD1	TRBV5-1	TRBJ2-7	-	TGCGCCAGCAGCTTTCGGGACAGCACCTACGAGCAGTACTTC	CASSFRDSTYEQYF
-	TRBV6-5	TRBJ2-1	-	TGTGCCAGCAGTCTCCGGAACTCGGGATACAATGAGCAGTTCTTC	CASSLRNSGYNEQFF
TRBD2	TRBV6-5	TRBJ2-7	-	TGTGCCAGCAGTTACATCCGGGGGGCCTACGAGCAGTACTTC	CASSYIRGAYEQYF
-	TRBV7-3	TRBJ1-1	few	TGTGCCAGCAGCCGTTTTGTGAACACTGAAGCTTTCTTT	CASSRFVNTEAFF
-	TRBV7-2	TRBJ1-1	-	TGTGCCAGCAGCTCTAGCTTGGGCACTGAAGCTTTCTTT	CASSSSLGTEAFF
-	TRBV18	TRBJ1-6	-	TGTGCCAGCTCACCGGTCTCTGTGACGGAATTGATCCCCCTCCACTTT	CASSPVSVTELIPLHF
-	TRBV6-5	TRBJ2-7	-	TGTGCCAGCAGTCTCGGGCGGATTGGGTCCTACGAGCAGTACTTC	CASSLGRIGSYEQYF
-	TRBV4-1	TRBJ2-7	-	TGCGCCAGCAGCCGGGACACCACCTACGAGCAGTACTTC	CASSRDTTYEQYF
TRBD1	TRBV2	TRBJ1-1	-	TGTGCCAGCAATCACAAGGGACAGGGGCGAACTGAAGCTTTCTTT	CASNHKGQGRTEAFF
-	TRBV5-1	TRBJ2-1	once	TGCGCCAGCAGCTTGGACGGAGGGGCCTACAATGAGCAGTTCTTC	CASSLDGGAYNEQFF
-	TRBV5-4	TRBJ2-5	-	TGTGCCAGCAGCTTGGAAGGCAGGGGGAGGGAGACCCAGTACTTC	CASSLEGRGRETQYF
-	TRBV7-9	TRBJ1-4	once	TGTGCCAGCAGCGTGCAGGGTGGGCTTGAAAAACTGTTTTTT	CASSVQGGLEKLFF
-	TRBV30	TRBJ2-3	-	TGTGCCTGGAGCGTCACAGGGCGGAACGCAGATACGCAGTATTTT	CAWSVTGRNADTQYF
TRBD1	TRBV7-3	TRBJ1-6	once	TGTGCCAGCAGCCAGGGGGCTGGAAATTCACCCCTCCACTTT	CASSQGAGNSPLHF